This T cell receptor beta chain is drawn from a study of PD-L1 blockade in urothelial cancer. Study summary: Atezolizumab at 1,200 mg intravenously every 3 weeks was started by patients around 2014. After treatment start, blood was analyzed at 3 weeks (second dose) and at 6 weeks.

Points from the study as a whole: Lower than median blood TCR clonality before treatment predicted better survival.

In the case of this clone: The target antigen is unknown.

A spike-in of synthetic TCR analog templates was added to each PCR. Libraries were prepared by immunoSEQ multiplex PCR; TCRdb keeps only in-frame clonotypes and omits some of them. Seen here are about 85,000 clones, around 85% observed once, and the top ten hold roughly 14%. The germline V gene encodes CDR1 SGHKS and CDR2 YYEKEE (reference sequence). This CDR3 is built from 14 residues. Trimming removed 5 bases from V and 7 bases from J; junction bases left unmatched: 7. Noted time point: pretreatment peripheral blood. The chain couples TRBV5-5 to TRBJ2-2, with 8 nucleotides matching TRBD1. The TCR originated in a man between 60 and 75 years old with urothelial cancer. The sequenced sample was PBMCs, obtained around atezolizumab (anti-PD-L1) treatment. CDR3 sequence (DNA): TGTGCCAGCAGTAACCAGGGGGCGGGCGGGGAGCTGTTTTTT. This gives the protein CASSNQGAGGELFF.